These 4 T cell receptor beta chains were sequenced from one sample in a study of control samples from healthy donors and cancer patients. Repertoires were generated with immunoSEQ multiplex PCR, while TCRdb's copy carries only in-frame clones and drops some. This table has around 150,000 clones, around 94% appearing once. The specimen sequenced was PBMCs. All receptors derive from a man aged 60-69 years with colorectal cancer.

This rearrangement joins TRBV6-1 to TRBJ1-2; D not resolved. Per germline, CDR1 MNHNS and CDR2 SASEGT. This CDR3 comprises 14 residues. V dropped 3 bases and J dropped 4 bases, with 12 bases sitting between them. The CDR3 loop reads CASSEADLIYGYTF. The CDR3 bases are TGTGCCAGCAGTGAGGCCGACCTCATCTATGGCTACACCTTC.

The V call is TRBV5-1, the J call TRBJ1-2; no reliable D call. Looked up from germline, CDR1 is SGHRS and CDR2 is YFSETQ. This CDR3 is 15 amino acids long. Trimming removed 0 bases from V and 0 bases from J, with 9 bases in between. CDR3 DNA sequence: TGCGCCAGCAGCTTGGAAACAGTAGCTAACTATGGCTACACCTTC. It encodes CASSLETVANYGYTF.

The gene calls are TRBV6-6 and TRBJ1-1; possibly TRBD1 for D (6 bases). Germline values: CDR1 MNHNY, CDR2 SVGAGI (reference sequence). Trimming removed 5 bases at V and 5 bases at J, with 12 bases between. The CDR3 loop spans 13 amino acids. This CDR3 is CASSPLRGTEAFF. CDR3 nucleotide sequence: TGTGCCAGCAGTCCACTCAGGGGTACTGAAGCTTTCTTT.

This chain connects TRBV4-1 to TRBJ2-1, with 8 bases fitting TRBD1. The CDR3 consists of 15 residues. V lost 4 bases and J lost 3; bases outside the gene matches: 5. Germline V gene data show CDR1 as MGHRA and CDR2 as YSYEKL. The DNA of the CDR3 is TGCGCCAGCAGCCTCACAGGGGGAGGCTACAATGAGCAGTTCTTC. Amino acid sequence: CASSLTGGGYNEQFF.